The 31 T cell receptor beta chains reported below all come from one sample, sequenced in a study of molecular identifiers for immune sequencing clone quantification. Each CDR3 protein is one row after TCRdb ran MiXCR on the PCR reads. Of around 100,000 distinct CDR3 sequences listed, 30% to 45% are singletons. Material: naive CD8+ T cells from blood, with Jurkat cell RNA spiked in. Described subset: FACS-sorted CD8+CD4-CCR7+CD45RA+ naive T cells. Every receptor here comes from a human donor in good health. Some libraries in this study had Jurkat cell RNA spiked in.

The chain is built from TRBV20-1 and TRBJ2-7; 9 positions agree with TRBD1. This CDR3 has 14 residues. CDR1 is DFQATT and CDR2 is SNEGSKA in the germline V gene (reference sequence). The V gene end was trimmed by 5 bases and the J gene end by 3 bases; junction bases not matched to a gene: 8. The CDR3 region is CSAPGTGTGYEQYF. The CDR3 DNA reads TGCAGTGCTCCCGGGACAGGGACGGGCTACGAGCAGTACTTC.

The CDR3 DNA sequence: TGCGCCAGCAGTCGGAGGGACAGCAAAAACATTCAGTACTTC. Amino acid sequence: CASSRRDSKNIQYF. The V and J genes are TRBV23-1 and TRBJ2-4; tentatively, D is TRBD1 (7 bases). TRBV23-1 is an open reading frame, and its role is uncertain. Trimming removed 4 bases at V and 3 bases at J, with 10 bases between. The CDR3 is made up of 14 amino acids.

This clonotype was recorded many times. The genes are TRBV13 and TRBJ2-7, with D uncertain. Germline CDR1 and CDR2: PRHDT and FYEKMQ (reference sequence). With 4 bases removed from V and 4 bases from J, the gap between germline ends came to 8 bases. This CDR3 region has 12 residues. This CDR3 is CASSSSPYEQYF. In DNA form, the CDR3 reads TGTGCCAGCAGCTCGTCCCCTTACGAGCAGTACTTC.

At least ten counts were recorded for this clonotype. The chain has TRBV7-6 and TRBJ2-2; no reliable D call. Deletions cut 6 bases from V and 6 bases from J, with 14 bases between. The CDR3 is 14 residues long. Germline lookup yields CDR1 SGHVS and CDR2 FNYEAQ. CDR3 in DNA: TGTGCCAGCAGTAGTAATTGGGCCGCCGGGGAGCTGTTTTTT. Encoded protein: CASSSNWAAGELFF.

About this clonotype itself: This could be a read error, since a much larger clone is one nucleotide away. The chain is built from TRBV5-6 and TRBJ2-7; D gene unclear. Germline V lookup: CDR1 SGHDT, CDR2 YYEEEE. The length of the CDR3 is 13 residues. The CDR3 region is CAGSSGPFYEQYF. The CDR3 DNA sequence: TGTGCCGGCAGCTCCGGACCCTTTTACGAGCAGTACTTC.

This clonotype was seen more than once but under ten times. The genes are TRBV12-5 and TRBJ2-5, with D perhaps TRBD2 (5 bases). In germline, CDR1 is LGHNT, CDR2 FRNRAP. This CDR3 comprises 12 residues. The V end lost 8 bases, the J end lost 0 bases, and 7 bases lay between the germline ends. The CDR3, as DNA: TGTGCTAGTAAGCGGAACCAAGAGACCCAGTACTTC. The encoded protein is CASKRNQETQYF. Variable domain in full (rest from reference TRBV12-5 and TRBJ2-5): DARVTQTPRHKVTEMGQEVTMRCQPILGHNTVFWYRQTMMQGLELLAYFRNRAPLDDSGMPKDRFSAEMPDATLATLKIQPSEPRDSAVYFCASKRNQETQYFGPGTRLLVL.

This clonotype was found many times. The chain uses TRBV5-1 and TRBJ2-3; 8 nucleotides line up with TRBD2. CDR3 length: 15 residues. V shed 7 bases, J shed 4 bases, and the junction held 11 bases outside the gene matches. Germline values: CDR1 SGHRS, CDR2 YFSETQ. The CDR3 DNA is TGCGCCAGCGCGACGGGAGGGCCGGTCGCAGATACGCAGTATTTT. It translates to CASATGGPVADTQYF.

The sample holds a few counts of this clonotype. The chain is built from TRBV4-1 and TRBJ1-5; D is perhaps TRBD1 (6 bases). Germline loops: CDR1 MGHRA, CDR2 YSYEKL. Trimming removed 1 base at V and 4 bases at J, with 11 bases between. The CDR3 is 15 residues long. CDR3 residues: CASSQGLRGNQPQHF. CDR3 sequence (DNA): TGCGCCAGCAGCCAAGGACTCAGGGGTAATCAGCCCCAGCATTTT.

As regards this clonotype: A junction end diverges from the germline sequence, so it may reflect a read error. The V gene is TRBV5-6, the J gene TRBJ2-7; possibly TRBD2 for D (6 bases). The V gene's germline CDR1 is SGHDT and CDR2 YYEEEE. The CDR3 is 14 amino acids. CDR3 region: CASGLGPGAYEQYF. The CDR3 DNA sequence: TGTGCCAGCGGCTTGGGACCGGGGGCCTACGAGCAGTACTTC.

This clonotype was recorded a few times. The chain is built from TRBV5-4 and TRBJ1-4; tentative D call: TRBD1 (6 bases). The length of the CDR3 is 13 residues. CDR1 and CDR2 from the germline V gene are SGHNT and YYREEE (reference sequence). The V gene lost 5 bases and the J gene lost 3 bases, with 8 bases spanning the gap. In nucleotides, the CDR3 is TGTGCCAGCAGGGACAGCTCTAATGAAAAACTGTTTTTT. As protein: CASRDSSNEKLFF. Variable domain in full (rest from reference TRBV5-4 and TRBJ1-4): ETGVTQSPTHLIKTRGQQVTLRCSSQSGHNTVSWYQQALGQGPQFIFQYYREEENGRGNFPPRFSGLQFPNYSSELNVNALELDDSALYLCASRDSSNEKLFFGSGTQLSVL.

The chain employs TRBV9 and TRBJ2-7, with D uncertain. Between the trimmed V and J ends, which lost 0 bases and 2 bases, there was a span of 12 bases. The CDR3 covers 15 residues. The V gene's germline CDR1 is SGDLS and CDR2 YYNGEE. This CDR3 reads CASSVALGPPYEQYF. CDR3 bases: TGTGCCAGCAGCGTAGCGCTAGGCCCCCCCTACGAGCAGTACTTC. The complete variable domain, with remaining parts taken from reference TRBV9 and TRBJ2-7, reads DSGVTQTPKHLITATGQRVTLRCSPRSGDLSVYWYQQSLDQGLQFLIQYYNGEERAKGNILERFSAQQFPDLHSELNLSSLELGDSALYFCASSVALGPPYEQYFGPGTRLTVT.

This chain connects TRBV6-5 to TRBJ2-5, with a weak D call TRBD2 (5 bases). Germline V lookup: CDR1 MNHEY, CDR2 SVGAGI. Trimming left V 0 bases short and J 5 bases short, with 16 bases between. The CDR3 sequence is 16 residues long. The CDR3 DNA reads TGTGCCAGCAGTTACTCGAGGTGGGAGCTGGGTGAGACCCAGTACTTC. Translating it yields CASSYSRWELGETQYF.

The table lists this clonotype with a few counts. The chain couples TRBV27 to TRBJ2-3; D possibly corresponds to TRBD1 (6 bases). The CDR3 length is 18 residues. Trimming left V 7 bases short and J 0 bases short, with 23 bases between. Germline CDR1 and CDR2: MNHEY and SMNVEV (reference sequence). The CDR3 sequence: CASNSDPLVGASTDTQYF. CDR3 coding DNA: TGTGCCAGCAATTCTGACCCTCTCGTGGGGGCCAGCACAGATACGCAGTATTTT.

Of note for this clonotype: One base away lies a much larger clone, so this may be a sequencing read error. V is TRBV28 and J is TRBJ2-7; D possibly corresponds to TRBD2 (6 bases). The CDR3 is made up of 13 amino acids. Trimming shortened V by 4 bases and J by 4 bases, and 11 bases separated the two germline ends. The germline V gene has CDR1 MDHEN and CDR2 SYDVKM. DNA of the CDR3: TGTGCCAGCAGTTATACGGGAGCGTACGAGCAGTACTTC. Translating it yields CASSYTGAYEQYF.

Details on this clonotype: Compared with germline, one end of the junction differs, possibly owing to a read error. The chain has TRBV12-3 or TRBV12-4 and TRBJ2-2, with a tentative D call TRBD2 (5 bases). CDR3 size: 13 residues. DNA for the CDR3: TGTGCCAGCATACCTGACCCTACCGGGGAGCTGGTTTTT. It yields the protein CASIPDPTGELVF.

This clonotype was found many times. The V gene is TRBV14, the J gene TRBJ2-7, with D perhaps matching TRBD1 (7 bases). The CDR3 has 13 residues. With 2 bases removed from V and 3 bases from J, the gap between germline ends came to 8 bases. The V gene's germline CDR1 is SGHDN and CDR2 FVKESK. DNA for the CDR3: TGTGCCAGCAGCCAACAGGGGGGCTACGAGCAGTACTTC. Amino acid sequence: CASSQQGGYEQYF. The full variable domain, rest sourced from reference TRBV14 and TRBJ2-7, is EAGVTQFPSHSVIEKGQTVTLRCDPISGHDNLYWYRRVMGKEIKFLLHFVKESKQDESGMPNNRFLAERTGGTYSTLKVQPAELEDSGVYFCASSQQGGYEQYFGPGTRLTVT.

This clonotype was observed once. The junction departs from the called germline gene at one end, perhaps through a read error. The chain's CDR3 is CTSSLPTSGELFF. The CDR3 coding sequence is TGTACCAGCAGCCTACCTACATCCGGGGAGCTGTTTTTT. The rearrangement joins TRBV9 to TRBJ2-2; D remains ambiguous. Germline assignment: CDR1 SGDLS and CDR2 YYNGEE. The CDR3 loop spans 13 amino acids.

V is TRBV27 and J is TRBJ2-7; 10 nucleotides line up with TRBD2. Germline trimming cut 6 bases from V and 7 bases from J; bases unmatched to any gene: 9. This CDR3 is 14 amino acids long. The germline V gene has CDR1 MNHEY and CDR2 SMNVEV (reference sequence). CDR3 nucleotides: TGTGCCAGCAGCCCAGGACTAGCGGTGGGAGAGCAGTACTTC. It specifies CASSPGLAVGEQYF.

Comments on this clonotype: A much larger clone sits a single nucleotide away, making a read error possible. This chain uses TRBV20-1 with TRBJ2-7; possibly TRBD2 for D (5 bases). Germline V gene sequence: CDR1 DFQATT, CDR2 SNEGSKA (reference sequence). The CDR3 is made up of 13 amino acids. Trimming left V 5 bases short and J 6 bases short, with 17 bases between. The CDR3 DNA follows: TGCAGTGCTCACCCCCGGGATCGGGGCGAGCAGTACTTC. It is translated as CSAHPRDRGEQYF.

This clonotype was counted a few times. The chain combines TRBV19 with TRBJ2-3, with D uncertain. Trimming cost V 1 base and J 4 bases, with 3 bases left between them. The CDR3 contains 12 residues. Germline V gene sequence: CDR1 LNHDA, CDR2 SQIVND (reference sequence). In DNA, the CDR3 is TGTGCCAGTAGTATAGCCGCAGATACGCAGTATTTT. It codes for CASSIAADTQYF.

This clonotype occurred once. This sequence joins TRBV28 and TRBJ2-7; 8 bases agree with TRBD1. This CDR3 contains 12 residues. V lost 6 bases and J lost 6; bases outside the gene matches: 4. Germline V gene data show CDR1 as MDHEN and CDR2 as SYDVKM. This chain's CDR3 is CASSQTGVEQYF. CDR3 bases: TGTGCCAGCAGCCAGACAGGGGTCGAGCAGTACTTC.

Comment on this clonotype: The CDR3 carries no conserved terminal phenylalanine or tryptophan, so it likely arises from a read error. The chain joins TRBV9 to TRBJ2-7, with TRBD1 identical over 8 bases. The CDR3 has 14 residues. V shed 4 bases, J shed 2 bases, and the junction held 5 bases outside the gene matches. From germline, CDR1 is SGDLS and CDR2 YYNGEE. The CDR3: CASSPPDRAYEQYY. CDR3 in DNA: TGTGCCAGCAGCCCCCCGGACAGGGCCTACGAGCAGTACTAC.

The V gene is TRBV24-1, the J gene TRBJ2-7, with D hard to call. Germline V gives CDR1 KGHDR, CDR2 SFDVKD. The V and J ends lost 5 bases and 7 bases respectively, with 14 bases between them. This CDR3 is 13 amino acids long. The DNA for the CDR3 is TGTGCCACCAGTGCTAGACTTTACGAGGAGCAGTACTTC. This encodes CATSARLYEEQYF.

Many counts were recorded for this clonotype. The chain has TRBV6-2 or TRBV6-3 and TRBJ2-7; TRBD2 might be the D (6 bases). Per the germline V gene, CDR1 is MNHEY and CDR2 is SVGEGT. V was pared by 7 bases and J by 5 bases, with 15 bases between. This CDR3 is 13 amino acids long. CDR3 sequence reads: CASTDGREDEQYF. The DNA for the CDR3 is TGTGCCAGCACCGACGGCAGGGAGGACGAGCAGTACTTC.

This clonotype has a count of ten or more. The chain joins TRBV29-1 to TRBJ2-3; D unresolved. Germline CDR1 and CDR2: SQVTM and ANQGSEA. The CDR3 loop spans 13 amino acids. V lost 2 bases to trimming and J lost 2 bases, with 8 bases between them. In nucleotides, the CDR3 is TGCAGCGTTGAATCCGGGTCCACAGATACGCAGTATTTT. This sequence encodes CSVESGSTDTQYF.

This clonotype was observed a handful of times. A much larger clone sits a single nucleotide away, making a read error possible. This chain uses TRBV7-8 with TRBJ2-1; maybe TRBD2 (5 bases). With 4 bases removed from V and 5 bases from J, the gap between germline ends came to 9 bases. The CDR3 length is 13 residues. Germline values: CDR1 SGHVS, CDR2 FQNEAQ. CDR3 residues: CASSSVTNNEQFF. CDR3 sequence (DNA): TGTGCCAGCAGCTCCGTGACTAACAATGAGCAGTTCTTC.

This rearrangement joins TRBV13 to TRBJ2-5; D is possibly TRBD1 or TRBD2 (5 bases each). Germline V CDR1 and CDR2: PRHDT, FYEKMQ (reference sequence). The CDR3 sequence is 15 residues long. The V gene lost 6 bases and the J gene lost 2 bases, with 16 bases spanning the gap. In DNA, the CDR3 is TGTGCCAGCAGTTATATTACCGGGACGCAAGAGACCCAGTACTTC. It codes for CASSYITGTQETQYF.

This clonotype showed up just once. A read error may account for a junction end that differs from germline. V and J are TRBV28 and TRBJ1-1; D is undetermined. Germline CDR1 and CDR2: MDHEN and SYDVKM. The CDR3 is 14 amino acids. The CDR3 here is CASSYSGLRTEAFF. CDR3 in DNA: TGTGCCAGCAGCTACAGTGGGCTGAGGACTGAGGCTTTCTTT.

The chain couples TRBV2 to TRBJ2-7, with unresolved D. In germline, CDR1 is SNHLY, CDR2 FYNNEI. The CDR3 length is 10 residues. The CDR3 region has the DNA TGTGCTATCAGTCATAGCGAGCAGTACTTC. This translates into CAISHSEQYF.

DNA of the CDR3: TGTGCCAGCAGCTTAGCGACATCTGGGGCCAACGTCCTGACTTTC. This encodes CASSLATSGANVLTF. This chain connects TRBV7-9 to TRBJ2-6; unclear D gene. Between the trimmed V and J ends, which lost 0 bases and 1 base, there was a span of 4 bases. Looked up from germline, CDR1 is SEHNR and CDR2 is FQNEAQ (reference sequence). This CDR3 is built from 15 residues.

A few counts support this clonotype. The chain joins TRBV27 to TRBJ1-5; TRBD1 might be the D (5 bases). The CDR3 covers 17 residues. V lost 3 bases, J lost 2 bases, and 17 bases lay in between. CDR1 is MNHEY and CDR2 is SMNVEV in the germline V gene (reference sequence). CDR3 sequence: CASSLGTVQRGNQPQHF. CDR3 in DNA: TGTGCCAGCAGTTTGGGGACGGTACAGAGGGGCAATCAGCCCCAGCATTTT.